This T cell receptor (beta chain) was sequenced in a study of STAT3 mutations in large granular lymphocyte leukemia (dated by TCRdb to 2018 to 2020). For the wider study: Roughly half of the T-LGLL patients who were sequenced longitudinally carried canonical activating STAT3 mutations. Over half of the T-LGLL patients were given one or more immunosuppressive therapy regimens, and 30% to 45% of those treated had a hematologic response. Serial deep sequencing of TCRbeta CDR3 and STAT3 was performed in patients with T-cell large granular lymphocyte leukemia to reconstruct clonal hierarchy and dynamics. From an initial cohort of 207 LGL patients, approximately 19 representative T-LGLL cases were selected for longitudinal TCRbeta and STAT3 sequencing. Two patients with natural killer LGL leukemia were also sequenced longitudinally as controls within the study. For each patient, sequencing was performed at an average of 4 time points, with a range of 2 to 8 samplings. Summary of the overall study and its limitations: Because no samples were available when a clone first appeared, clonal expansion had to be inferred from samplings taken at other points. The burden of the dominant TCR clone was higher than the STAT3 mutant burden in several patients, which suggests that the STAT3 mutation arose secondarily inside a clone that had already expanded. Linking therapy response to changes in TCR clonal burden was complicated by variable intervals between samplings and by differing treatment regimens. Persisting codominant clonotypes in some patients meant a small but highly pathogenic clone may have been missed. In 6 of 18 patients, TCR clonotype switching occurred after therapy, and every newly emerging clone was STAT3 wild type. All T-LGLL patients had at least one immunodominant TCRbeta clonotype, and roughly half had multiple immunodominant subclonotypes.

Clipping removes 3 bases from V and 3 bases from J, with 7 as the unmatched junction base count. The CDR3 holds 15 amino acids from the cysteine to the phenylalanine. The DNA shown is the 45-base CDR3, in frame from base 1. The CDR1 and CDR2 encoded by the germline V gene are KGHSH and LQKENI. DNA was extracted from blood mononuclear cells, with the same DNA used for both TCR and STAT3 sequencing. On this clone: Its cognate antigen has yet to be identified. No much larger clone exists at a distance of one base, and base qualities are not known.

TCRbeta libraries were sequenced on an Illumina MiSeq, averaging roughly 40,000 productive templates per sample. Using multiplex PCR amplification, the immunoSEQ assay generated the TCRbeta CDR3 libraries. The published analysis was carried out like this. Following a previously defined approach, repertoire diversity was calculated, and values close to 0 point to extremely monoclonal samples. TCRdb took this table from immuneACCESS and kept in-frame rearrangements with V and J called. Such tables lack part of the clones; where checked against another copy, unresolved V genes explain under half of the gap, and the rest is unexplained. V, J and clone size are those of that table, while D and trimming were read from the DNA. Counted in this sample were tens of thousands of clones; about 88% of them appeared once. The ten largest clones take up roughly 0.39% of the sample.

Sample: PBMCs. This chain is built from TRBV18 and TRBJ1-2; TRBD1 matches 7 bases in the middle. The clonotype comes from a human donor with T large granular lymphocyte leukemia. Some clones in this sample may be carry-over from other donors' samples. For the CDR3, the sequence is CASSPPPGTDYGYTF. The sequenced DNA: TGTGCCAGCTCACCGCCCCCAGGGACAGACTATGGCTACACCTTC. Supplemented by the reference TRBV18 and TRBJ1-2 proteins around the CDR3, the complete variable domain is NAGVMQNPRHLVRRRGQEARLRCSPMKGHSHVYWYRQLPEEGLKFMVYLQKENIIDESGMPKERFSAEFPKEGPSILRIQQVVRGDSAAYFCASSPPPGTDYGYTFGSGTRLTVV.